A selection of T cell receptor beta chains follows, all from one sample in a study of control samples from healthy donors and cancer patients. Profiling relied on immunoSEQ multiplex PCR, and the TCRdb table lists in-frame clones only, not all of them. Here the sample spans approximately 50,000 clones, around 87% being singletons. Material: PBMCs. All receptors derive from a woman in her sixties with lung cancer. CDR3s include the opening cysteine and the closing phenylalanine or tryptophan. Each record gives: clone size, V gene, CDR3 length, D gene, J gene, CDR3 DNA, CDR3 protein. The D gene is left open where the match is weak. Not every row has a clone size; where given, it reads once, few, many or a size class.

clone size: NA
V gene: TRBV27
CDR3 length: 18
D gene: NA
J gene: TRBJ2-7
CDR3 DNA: TGTGCCAGCAGTTTATCTGGGGGATGGGCCGGAAAGACCTACGAGCAGTACTTC
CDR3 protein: CASSLSGGWAGKTYEQYF

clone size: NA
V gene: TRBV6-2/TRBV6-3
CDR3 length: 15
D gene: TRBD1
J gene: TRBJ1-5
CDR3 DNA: TGTGCCAGCAGTTTGGGGACAGTTAGCAATCAGCCCCAGCATTTT
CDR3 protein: CASSLGTVSNQPQHF

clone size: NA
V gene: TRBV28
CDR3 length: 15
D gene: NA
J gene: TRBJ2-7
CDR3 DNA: TGTGCCAGCACCCATTTCGGTTCCAGGTCCTACGAGCAGTACTTC
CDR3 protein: CASTHFGSRSYEQYF

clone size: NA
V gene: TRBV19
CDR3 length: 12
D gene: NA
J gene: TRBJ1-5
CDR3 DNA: TGTGCCAGTAGGCGACGCAATCAGCCCCAGCATTTT
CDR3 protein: CASRRRNQPQHF

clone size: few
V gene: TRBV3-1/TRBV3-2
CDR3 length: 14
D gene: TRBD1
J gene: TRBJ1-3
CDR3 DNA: TGTGCCAGCAGCCACGGGACAGGTCGAAACACCATATATTTT
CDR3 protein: CASSHGTGRNTIYF

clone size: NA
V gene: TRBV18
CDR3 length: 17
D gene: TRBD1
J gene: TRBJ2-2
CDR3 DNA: TGTGCCAGCTCACCCCGACAGGGGGCTTACGGCACCGGGGAGCTGTTTTTT
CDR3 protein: CASSPRQGAYGTGELFF

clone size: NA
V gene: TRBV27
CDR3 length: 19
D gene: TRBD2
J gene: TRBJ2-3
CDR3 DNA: TGTGCCAGCAGTTTATATTCCGGGACTAGCGGGGGGGCCTCAGATACGCAGTATTTT
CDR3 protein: CASSLYSGTSGGASDTQYF

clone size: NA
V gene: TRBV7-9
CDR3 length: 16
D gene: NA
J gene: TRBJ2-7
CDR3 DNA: TGTGCCAGCAGCTTTGAGTCCGGGACCGGCTCCTACGAGCAGTACTTC
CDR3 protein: CASSFESGTGSYEQYF

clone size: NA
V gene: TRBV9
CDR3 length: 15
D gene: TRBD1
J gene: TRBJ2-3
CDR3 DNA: TGTGCCAGCAGCGTAGGGCAGGGGGCGGCAGATACGCAGTATTTT
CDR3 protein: CASSVGQGAADTQYF

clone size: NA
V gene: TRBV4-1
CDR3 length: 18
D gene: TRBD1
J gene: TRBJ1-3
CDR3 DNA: TGCGCCAGCAGCCAAGATCCCGGGACAGGGGGCCGTGGAAACACCATATATTTT
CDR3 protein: CASSQDPGTGGRGNTIYF

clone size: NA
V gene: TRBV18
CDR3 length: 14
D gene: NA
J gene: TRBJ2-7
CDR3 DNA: TGTGCCAGCTCACCTCCTGACGGAACCTACGAGCAGTACTTC
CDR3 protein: CASSPPDGTYEQYF

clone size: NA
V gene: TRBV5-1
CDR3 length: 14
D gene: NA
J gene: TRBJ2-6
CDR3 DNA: TGCGCCAGCAGCCTCTTCAGTGCGACCAACGTCCTGACTTTC
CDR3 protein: CASSLFSATNVLTF

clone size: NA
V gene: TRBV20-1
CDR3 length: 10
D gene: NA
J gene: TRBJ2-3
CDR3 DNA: TGCAGTAGACGGGATAATACGCAGTATTTT
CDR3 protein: CSRRDNTQYF

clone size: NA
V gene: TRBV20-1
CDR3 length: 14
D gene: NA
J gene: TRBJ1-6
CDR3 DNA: TGCAGTGCTAGTCTCACAGGCCCAAATTCACCCCTCCACTTT
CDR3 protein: CSASLTGPNSPLHF

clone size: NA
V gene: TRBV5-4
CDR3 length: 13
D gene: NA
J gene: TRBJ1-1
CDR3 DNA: TGTGCCAGCCGCTCCCGTGAGGACACTGAAGCTTTCTTT
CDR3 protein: CASRSREDTEAFF

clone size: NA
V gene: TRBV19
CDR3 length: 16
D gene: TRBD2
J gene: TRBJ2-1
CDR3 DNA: TGTGCCAGTAGTATAAGCGGACTAGCGAAATACAATGAGCAGTTCTTC
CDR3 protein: CASSISGLAKYNEQFF

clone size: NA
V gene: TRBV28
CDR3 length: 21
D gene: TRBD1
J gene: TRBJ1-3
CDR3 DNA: TGTGCCAGCAGTCCTCAACCCCTGGGACAGAAAAAGCCGAGCTCTGGAAACACCATATATTTT
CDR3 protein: CASSPQPLGQKKPSSGNTIYF

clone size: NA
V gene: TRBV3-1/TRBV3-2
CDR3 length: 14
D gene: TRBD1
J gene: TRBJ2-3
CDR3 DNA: TGTGCCAGCAGCGGGACAGGGTCAACAGATACGCAGTATTTT
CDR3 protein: CASSGTGSTDTQYF

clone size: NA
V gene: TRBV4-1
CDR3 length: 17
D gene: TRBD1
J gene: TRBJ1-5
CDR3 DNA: TGCGCCAGCAGCCAAGTCGGTGGCCGGGACAGGGGTCAGCCCCAGCATTTT
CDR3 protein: CASSQVGGRDRGQPQHF

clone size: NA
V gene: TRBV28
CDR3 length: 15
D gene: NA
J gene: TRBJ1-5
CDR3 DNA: TGTGCCAGCACCACCCGAGGGACTGGCAATCAGCCCCAGCATTTT
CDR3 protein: CASTTRGTGNQPQHF

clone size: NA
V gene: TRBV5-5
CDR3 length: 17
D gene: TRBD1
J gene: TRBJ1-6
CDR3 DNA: TGTGCCAGCAGCCGTATGCGAGGACAGGGCAACAATTCACCCCTCCACTTT
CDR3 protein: CASSRMRGQGNNSPLHF

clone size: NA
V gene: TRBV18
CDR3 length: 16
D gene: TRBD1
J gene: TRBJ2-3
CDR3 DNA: TGTGCCAGCTCACCGGGGGACAGGGGGCTGTTGGATACGCAGTATTTT
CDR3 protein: CASSPGDRGLLDTQYF

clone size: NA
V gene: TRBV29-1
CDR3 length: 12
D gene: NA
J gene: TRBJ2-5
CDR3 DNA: TGCAGCGTTGCGGCAGGATCGGAGACCCAGTACTTC
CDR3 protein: CSVAAGSETQYF

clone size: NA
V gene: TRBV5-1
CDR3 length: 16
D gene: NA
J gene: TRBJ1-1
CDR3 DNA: TGCGCCAGCAGCTTGACGCATAAGCACATGAACACTGAAGCTTTCTTT
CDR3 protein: CASSLTHKHMNTEAFF

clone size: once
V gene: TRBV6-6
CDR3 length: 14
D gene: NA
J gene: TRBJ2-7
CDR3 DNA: TGTGCCAGCAGGGTCGGACATGTCTCCTACGAGCAGTACTTC
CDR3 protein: CASRVGHVSYEQYF

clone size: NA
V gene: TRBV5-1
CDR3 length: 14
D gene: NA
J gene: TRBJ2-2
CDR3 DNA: TGCGCCAGCAGCTTGACCGCCGGCACCGGGGAGCTGTTTTTT
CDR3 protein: CASSLTAGTGELFF

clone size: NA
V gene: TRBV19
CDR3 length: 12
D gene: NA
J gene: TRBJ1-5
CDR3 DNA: TGTGCCAGTAGTATCGGGCCAGGGGACCAGCATTTT
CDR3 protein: CASSIGPGDQHF

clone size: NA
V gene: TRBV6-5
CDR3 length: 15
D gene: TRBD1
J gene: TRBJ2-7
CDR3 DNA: TGTGCCAGCAGCCGCAAGACAGGGGTGGGCTACGAGCAGTACTTC
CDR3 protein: CASSRKTGVGYEQYF

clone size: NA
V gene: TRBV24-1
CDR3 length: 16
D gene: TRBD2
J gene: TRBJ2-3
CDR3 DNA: TGTGCCACCAGTGGACGGGCGGGAGTGAAGGCAGATACGCAGTATTTT
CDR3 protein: CATSGRAGVKADTQYF

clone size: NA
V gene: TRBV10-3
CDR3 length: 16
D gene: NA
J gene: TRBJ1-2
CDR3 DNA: TGTGCCATCAGTGGGCGGGCAGGGGAGATGAGCTATGGCTACACCTTC
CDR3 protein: CAISGRAGEMSYGYTF

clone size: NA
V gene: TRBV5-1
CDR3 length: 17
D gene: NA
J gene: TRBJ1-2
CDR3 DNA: TGCGCCAGCACCGGAACTACGGGCGGAATATCCAACTATGGCTACACCTTC
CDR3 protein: CASTGTTGGISNYGYTF

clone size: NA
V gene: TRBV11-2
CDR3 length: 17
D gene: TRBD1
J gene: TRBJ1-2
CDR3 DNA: TGTGCCAGCAGTACCGGGACAGGGAGGGGTAGGGACTATGGCTACACCTTC
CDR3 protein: CASSTGTGRGRDYGYTF

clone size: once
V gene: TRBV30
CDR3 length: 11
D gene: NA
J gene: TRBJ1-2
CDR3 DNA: TGTGCCTGGGCCAGGGTCTATGGCTACACCTTC
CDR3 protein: CAWARVYGYTF

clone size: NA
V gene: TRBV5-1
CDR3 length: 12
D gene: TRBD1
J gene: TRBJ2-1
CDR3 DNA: TGCGCCAGCAGACGGGACAGCAATGAGCAGTTCTTC
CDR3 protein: CASRRDSNEQFF

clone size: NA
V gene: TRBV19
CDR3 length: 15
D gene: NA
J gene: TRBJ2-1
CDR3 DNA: TGTGCCAGTAGTTGGGCTCTTAGGTTAGACAATGAGCAGTTCTTC
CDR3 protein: CASSWALRLDNEQFF

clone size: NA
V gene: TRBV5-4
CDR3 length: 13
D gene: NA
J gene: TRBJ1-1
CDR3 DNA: TGTGCCAGCAGCTTGGCTTCGGGAGCTGAAGCTTTCTTT
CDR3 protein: CASSLASGAEAFF

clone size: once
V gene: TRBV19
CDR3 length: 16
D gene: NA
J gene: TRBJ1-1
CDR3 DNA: TGTGCCAGTAGTATCGGCCTTTGGCAGGGGCATACTGAAGCTTTCTTT
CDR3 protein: CASSIGLWQGHTEAFF

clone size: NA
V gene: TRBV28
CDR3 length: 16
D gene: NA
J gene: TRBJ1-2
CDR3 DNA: TGTGCCAGCAGTCTCGGTGGCGCTGATACGGCCTATGGCTACACCTTC
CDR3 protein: CASSLGGADTAYGYTF

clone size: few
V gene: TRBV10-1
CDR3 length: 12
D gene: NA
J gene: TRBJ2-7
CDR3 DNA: TGCGCCAGCAGTGAATCGCAGTACGAGCAGTACTTC
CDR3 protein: CASSESQYEQYF

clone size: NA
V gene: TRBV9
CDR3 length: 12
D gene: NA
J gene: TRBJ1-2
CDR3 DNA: TGTGCCAGCAGCGTAGACGGGTATGGCTACACCTTC
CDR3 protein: CASSVDGYGYTF

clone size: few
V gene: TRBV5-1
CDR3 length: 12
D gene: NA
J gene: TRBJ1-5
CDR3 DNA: TGCGCCAGCGTGGGAGGTAGTCAGCCCCAGCATTTT
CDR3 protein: CASVGGSQPQHF

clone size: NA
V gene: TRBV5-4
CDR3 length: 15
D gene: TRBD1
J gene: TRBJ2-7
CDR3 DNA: TGTGCCAGCAGCTACGACCCGACAGGGTTCTACGAGCAGTACTTC
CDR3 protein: CASSYDPTGFYEQYF

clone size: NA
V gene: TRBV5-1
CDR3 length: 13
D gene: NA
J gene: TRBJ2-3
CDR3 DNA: TGCGCCAGCAGCTTGCCCCCCACAGATACGCAGTATTTT
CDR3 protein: CASSLPPTDTQYF

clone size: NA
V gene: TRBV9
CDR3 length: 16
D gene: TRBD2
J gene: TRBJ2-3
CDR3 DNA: TGTGCCAGCAGCGCGGGACTAGCGGATTTCACAGATACGCAGTATTTT
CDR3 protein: CASSAGLADFTDTQYF

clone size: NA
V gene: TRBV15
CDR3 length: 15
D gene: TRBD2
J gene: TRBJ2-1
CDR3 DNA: TGTGCCACCAGCATACTAGCGGGGCATAACAATGAGCAGTTCTTC
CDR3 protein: CATSILAGHNNEQFF

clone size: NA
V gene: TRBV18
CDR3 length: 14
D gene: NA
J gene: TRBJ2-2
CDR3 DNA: TGTGCCAGCTCTTCCGATCTGAACACCGGGGAGCTGTTTTTT
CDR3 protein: CASSSDLNTGELFF

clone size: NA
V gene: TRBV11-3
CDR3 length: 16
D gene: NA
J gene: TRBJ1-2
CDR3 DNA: TGTGCCAGCAGCTCACGTCCCGGGACACCGAACTATGGCTACACCTTC
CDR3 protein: CASSSRPGTPNYGYTF

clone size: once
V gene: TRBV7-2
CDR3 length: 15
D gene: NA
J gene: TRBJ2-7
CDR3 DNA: TGTGCCAGCAGCTTAGAGGGCCGGCCAACCTACGAGCAGTACTTC
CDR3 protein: CASSLEGRPTYEQYF

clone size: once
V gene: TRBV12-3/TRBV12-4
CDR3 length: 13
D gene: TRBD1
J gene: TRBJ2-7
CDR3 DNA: TGTGCCAGCAGTTTGTCCAGGGGGTACGAGCAGTACTTC
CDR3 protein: CASSLSRGYEQYF

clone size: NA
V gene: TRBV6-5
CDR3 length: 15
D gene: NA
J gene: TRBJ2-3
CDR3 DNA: TGTGCCAGCAGTTACTCGCCTAGCAGCGCAGATACGCAGTATTTT
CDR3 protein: CASSYSPSSADTQYF

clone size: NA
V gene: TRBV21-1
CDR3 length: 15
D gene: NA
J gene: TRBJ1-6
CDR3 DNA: TGTGCCAGCAGCAGGAGACAGGGGGGGGGATCACCCCTCCACTTT
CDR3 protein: CASSRRQGGGSPLHF

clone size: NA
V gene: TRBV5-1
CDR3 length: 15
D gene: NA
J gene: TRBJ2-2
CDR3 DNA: TGCGCCAGCAGCTTCGGACTGTCGAACACCGGGGAGCTGTTTTTT
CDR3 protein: CASSFGLSNTGELFF

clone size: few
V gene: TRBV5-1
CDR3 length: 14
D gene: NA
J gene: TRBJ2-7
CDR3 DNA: TGCGCCAGCAGCTTGAGTCCGAGCTCCTACGAGCAGTACTTC
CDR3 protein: CASSLSPSSYEQYF